This T cell receptor beta chain was profiled in a study of CD8 T cells in ankylosing spondylitis. Findings and caveats of the study: What appeared characteristic of ankylosing spondylitis blood was a TCR beta motif of 7 or 8 highly homologous variants.

The table lists this clonotype with a few counts. Its antigen is not known. V was clipped by 4 bases and J by 4 bases, with 16 bases between them. Germline CDR1 is LGHNA and CDR2 is YNFKEQ. The CDR3 length is 15 residues. By quantitative 5'-RACE with molecular barcodes, the TCR beta libraries were made. TCRdb called the 5' RACE reads again in MiXCR, with one record for every CDR3 protein. The sample lists 450,000 to 550,000 distinct CDR3 sequences; about 5.4% were seen once. The source material was blood, either unsorted or a sorted T cell fraction (not recorded which). This clonotype was sampled from a male donor with ankylosing spondylitis. The genes are TRBV4-2 and TRBJ1-2; D perhaps matches TRBD1 (5 bases). This chain's CDR3 is CASSPRIGGSYGYTF. The CDR3 DNA is TGTGCCAGCAGCCCAAGAATTGGGGGGAGCTATGGCTACACCTTC.